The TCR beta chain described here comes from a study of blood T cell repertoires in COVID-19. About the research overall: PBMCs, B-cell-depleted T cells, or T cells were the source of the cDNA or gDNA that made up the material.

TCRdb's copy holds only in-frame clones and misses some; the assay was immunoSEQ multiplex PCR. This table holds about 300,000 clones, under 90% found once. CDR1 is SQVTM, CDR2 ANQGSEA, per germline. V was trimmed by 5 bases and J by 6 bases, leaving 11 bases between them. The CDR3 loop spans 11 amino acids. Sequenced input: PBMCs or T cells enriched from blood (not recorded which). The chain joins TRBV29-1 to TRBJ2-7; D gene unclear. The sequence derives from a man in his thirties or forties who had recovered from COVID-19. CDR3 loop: CSVMVGGEQYF. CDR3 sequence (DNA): TGCAGCGTTATGGTTGGCGGCGAGCAGTACTTC.